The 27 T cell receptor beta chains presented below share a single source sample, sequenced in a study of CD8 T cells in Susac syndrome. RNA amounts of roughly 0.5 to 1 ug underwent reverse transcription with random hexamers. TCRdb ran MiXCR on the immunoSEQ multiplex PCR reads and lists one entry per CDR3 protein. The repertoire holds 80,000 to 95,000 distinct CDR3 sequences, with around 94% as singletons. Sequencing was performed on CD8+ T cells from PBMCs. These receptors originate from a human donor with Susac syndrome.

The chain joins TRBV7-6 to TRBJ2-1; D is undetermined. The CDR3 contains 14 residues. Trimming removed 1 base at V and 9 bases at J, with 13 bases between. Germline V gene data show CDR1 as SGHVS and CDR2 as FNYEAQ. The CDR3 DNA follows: TGTGCCAGCAGCTTAGAATTGAGTTCCGGTGAGCAGTTCTTC. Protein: CASSLELSSGEQFF.

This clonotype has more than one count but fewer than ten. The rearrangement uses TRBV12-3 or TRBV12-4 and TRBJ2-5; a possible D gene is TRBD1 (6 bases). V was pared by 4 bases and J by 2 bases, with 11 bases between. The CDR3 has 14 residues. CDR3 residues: CASSYGTGQETQYF. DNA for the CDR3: TGTGCCAGCAGTTATGGTACAGGGCAAGAGACCCAGTACTTC.

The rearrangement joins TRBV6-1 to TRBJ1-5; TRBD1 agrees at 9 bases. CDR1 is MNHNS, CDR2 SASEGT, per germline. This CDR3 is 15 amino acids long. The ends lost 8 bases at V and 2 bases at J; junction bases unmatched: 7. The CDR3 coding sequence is TGTGCCAGCTCGGGGGACAGGGCGGGCAATCAGCCCCAGCATTTT. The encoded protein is CASSGDRAGNQPQHF.

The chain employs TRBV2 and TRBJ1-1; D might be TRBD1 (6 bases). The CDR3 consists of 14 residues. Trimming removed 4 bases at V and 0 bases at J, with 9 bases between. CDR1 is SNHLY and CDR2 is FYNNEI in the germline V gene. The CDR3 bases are TGTGCCAGCAGTGGACAGGTCATGAACACTGAAGCTTTCTTT. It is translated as CASSGQVMNTEAFF.

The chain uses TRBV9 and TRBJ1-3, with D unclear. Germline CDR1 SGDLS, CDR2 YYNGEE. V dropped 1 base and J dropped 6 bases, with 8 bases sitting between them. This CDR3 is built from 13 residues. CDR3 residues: CASSVTDENTIYF. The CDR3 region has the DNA TGTGCCAGCAGCGTAACCGATGAAAACACCATATATTTT.

CDR3 in DNA: TGTGCCAGCAGCTCACGATCGAAGAAGTTCTTC. Its protein is CASSSRSKKFF. The J gene is TRBJ2-1, the V gene TRBV11-2, with D unclear. V shed 4 bases and J shed 14 bases, with 12 bases lying between them. Germline CDR1 SGHAT, CDR2 FQNNGV. This CDR3 comprises 11 residues.

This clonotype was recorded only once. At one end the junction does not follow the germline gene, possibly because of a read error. CDR3 residues: CSSSRGWDGYNEQFF. DNA for the CDR3: TGCAGTTCTAGTAGAGGGTGGGATGGTTACAATGAGCAGTTCTTC. This chain links TRBV20-1 with TRBJ2-1; TRBD2 is a possible D gene (5 bases). This CDR3 has 15 residues. In germline, CDR1 is DFQATT, CDR2 SNEGSKA (reference sequence).

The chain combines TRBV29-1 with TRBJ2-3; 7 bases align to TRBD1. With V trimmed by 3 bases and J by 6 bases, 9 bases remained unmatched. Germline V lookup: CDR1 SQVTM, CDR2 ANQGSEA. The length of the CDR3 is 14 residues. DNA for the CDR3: TGCAGCGTTGAGGGAGACAGGGTTTCGGATACGCAGTATTTT. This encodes CSVEGDRVSDTQYF.

CDR3: CASSPLQGPGNTEAFF. In DNA, the CDR3 is TGTGCCAGCAGTCCTCTCCAGGGGCCCGGGAACACTGAAGCTTTCTTT. The chain has TRBV12-3 or TRBV12-4 and TRBJ1-1, with a tentative D call TRBD1 (6 bases). The V and J ends lost 5 bases and 1 base respectively, with 17 bases between them. This CDR3 spans 16 amino acids.

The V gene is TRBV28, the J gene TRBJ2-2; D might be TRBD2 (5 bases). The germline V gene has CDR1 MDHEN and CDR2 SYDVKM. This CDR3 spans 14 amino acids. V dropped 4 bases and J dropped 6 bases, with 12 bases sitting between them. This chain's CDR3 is CASSYNPEAGELFF. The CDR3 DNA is TGTGCCAGCAGTTACAACCCGGAGGCCGGGGAGCTGTTTTTT.

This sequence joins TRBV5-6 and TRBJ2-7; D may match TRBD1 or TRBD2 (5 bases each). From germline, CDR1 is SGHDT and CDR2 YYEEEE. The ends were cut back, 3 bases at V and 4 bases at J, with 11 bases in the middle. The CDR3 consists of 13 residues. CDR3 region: CASSWGTGYEQYF. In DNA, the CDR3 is TGTGCCAGCAGCTGGGGGACGGGGTACGAGCAGTACTTC.

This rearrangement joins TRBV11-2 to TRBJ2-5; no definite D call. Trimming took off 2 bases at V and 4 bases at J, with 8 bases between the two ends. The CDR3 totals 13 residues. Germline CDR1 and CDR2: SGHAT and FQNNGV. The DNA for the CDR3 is TGTGCCAGCAGCTTATCCCGCAGAGAGACCCAGTACTTC. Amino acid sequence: CASSLSRRETQYF.

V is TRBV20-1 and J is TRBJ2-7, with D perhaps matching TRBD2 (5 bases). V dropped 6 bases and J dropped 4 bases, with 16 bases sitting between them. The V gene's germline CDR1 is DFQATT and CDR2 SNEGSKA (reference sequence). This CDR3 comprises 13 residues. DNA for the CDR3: TGCAGTGCGGATCCGGACGGACTTTACGAGCAGTACTTC. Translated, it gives CSADPDGLYEQYF.

CDR3: CSVAEYGYTF. CDR3 DNA sequence: TGCAGCGTTGCGGAGTACGGCTACACCTTC. V is TRBV29-1 and J is TRBJ1-2; no firm D call. V lost 4 bases and J 8 bases, leaving 8 bases between the germline ends. Germline V gene lookup returns CDR1 SQVTM and CDR2 ANQGSEA. The CDR3 contains 10 residues.

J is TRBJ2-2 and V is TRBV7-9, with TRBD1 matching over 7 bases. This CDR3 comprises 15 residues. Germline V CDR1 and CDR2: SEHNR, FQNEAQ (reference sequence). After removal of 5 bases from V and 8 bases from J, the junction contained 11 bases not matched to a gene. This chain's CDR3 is CASSRRTGISGELFF. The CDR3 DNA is TGTGCCAGCAGCAGACGGACAGGAATTTCGGGGGAGCTGTTTTTT. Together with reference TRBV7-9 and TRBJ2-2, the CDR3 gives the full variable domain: DTGVSQNPRHKITKRGQNVTFRCDPISEHNRLYWYRQTLGQGPEFLTYFQNEAQLEKSRLLSDRFSAERPKGSFSTLEIQRTEQGDSAMYLCASSRRTGISGELFFGEGSRLTVL.

CDR3 in amino acids: CASSHTGSNEKLFF. CDR3 nucleotide sequence: TGTGCCAGCAGCCATACAGGGTCTAATGAAAAACTGTTTTTT. This sequence joins TRBV7-9 and TRBJ1-4, with D perhaps TRBD1 (6 bases). CDR3 length: 14 residues. V was trimmed by 5 bases and J by 3 bases, leaving 10 bases between them. Germline V gives CDR1 SEHNR, CDR2 FQNEAQ (reference sequence).

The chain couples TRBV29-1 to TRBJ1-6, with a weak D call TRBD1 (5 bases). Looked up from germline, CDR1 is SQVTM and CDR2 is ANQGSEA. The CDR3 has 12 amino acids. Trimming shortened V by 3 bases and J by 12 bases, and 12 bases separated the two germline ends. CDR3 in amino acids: CSVDAGTGPLHF. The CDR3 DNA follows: TGCAGCGTTGACGCAGGGACGGGACCCCTCCACTTT. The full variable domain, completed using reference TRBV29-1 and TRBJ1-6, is SAVISQKPSRDICQRGTSLTIQCQVDSQVTMMFWYRQQPGQSLTLIATANQGSEATYESGFVIDKFPISRPNLTFSTLTVSNMSPEDSSIYLCSVDAGTGPLHFGNGTRLTVT.

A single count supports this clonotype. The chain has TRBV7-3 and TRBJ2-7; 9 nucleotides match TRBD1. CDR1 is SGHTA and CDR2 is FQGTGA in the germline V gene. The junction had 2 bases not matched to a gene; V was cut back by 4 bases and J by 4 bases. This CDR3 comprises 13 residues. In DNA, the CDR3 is TGTGCCAGCAGCTCGGACAGGGGTTACGAGCAGTACTTC. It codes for CASSSDRGYEQYF.

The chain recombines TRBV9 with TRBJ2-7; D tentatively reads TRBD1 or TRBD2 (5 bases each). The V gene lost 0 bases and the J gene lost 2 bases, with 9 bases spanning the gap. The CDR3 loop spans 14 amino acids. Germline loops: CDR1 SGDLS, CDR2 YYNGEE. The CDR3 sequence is CASSVGDVTYEQYF. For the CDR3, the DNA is TGTGCCAGCAGCGTAGGGGACGTTACCTACGAGCAGTACTTC. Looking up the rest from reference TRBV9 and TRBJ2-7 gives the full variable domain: DSGVTQTPKHLITATGQRVTLRCSPRSGDLSVYWYQQSLDQGLQFLIQYYNGEERAKGNILERFSAQQFPDLHSELNLSSLELGDSALYFCASSVGDVTYEQYFGPGTRLTVT.

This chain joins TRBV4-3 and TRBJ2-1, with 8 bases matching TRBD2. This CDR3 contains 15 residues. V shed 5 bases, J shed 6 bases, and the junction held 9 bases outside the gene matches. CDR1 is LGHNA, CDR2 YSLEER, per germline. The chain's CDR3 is CASSKIRGTSNEQFF. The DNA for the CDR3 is TGCGCCAGCAGCAAAATCCGCGGGACTAGCAATGAGCAGTTCTTC.

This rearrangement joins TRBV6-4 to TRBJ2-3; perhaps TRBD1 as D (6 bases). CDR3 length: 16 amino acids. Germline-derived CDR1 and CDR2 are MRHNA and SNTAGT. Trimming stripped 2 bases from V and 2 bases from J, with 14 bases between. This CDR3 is CASSDNRQGHTDTQYF. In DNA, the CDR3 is TGTGCCAGCAGTGACAATCGGCAGGGACACACAGATACGCAGTATTTT.

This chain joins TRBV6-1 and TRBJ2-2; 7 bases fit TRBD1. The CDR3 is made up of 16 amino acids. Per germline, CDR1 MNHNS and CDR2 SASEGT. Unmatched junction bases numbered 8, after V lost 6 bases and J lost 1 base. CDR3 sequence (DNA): TGTGCCAGCAGCCCAGTAACAGGGGAGAACACCGGGGAGCTGTTTTTT. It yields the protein CASSPVTGENTGELFF.

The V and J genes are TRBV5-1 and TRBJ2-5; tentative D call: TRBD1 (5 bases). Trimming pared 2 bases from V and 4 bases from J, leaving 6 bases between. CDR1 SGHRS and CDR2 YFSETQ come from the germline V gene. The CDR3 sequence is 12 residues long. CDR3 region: CASSFQGETQYF. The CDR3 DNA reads TGCGCCAGCAGCTTCCAGGGAGAGACCCAGTACTTC.

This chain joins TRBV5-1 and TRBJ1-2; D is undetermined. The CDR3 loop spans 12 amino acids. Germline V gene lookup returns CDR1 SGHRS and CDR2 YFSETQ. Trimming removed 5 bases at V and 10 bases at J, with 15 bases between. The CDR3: CASSSGPWDYTF. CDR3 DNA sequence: TGCGCCAGCAGTTCCGGTCCGTGGGACTACACCTTC.

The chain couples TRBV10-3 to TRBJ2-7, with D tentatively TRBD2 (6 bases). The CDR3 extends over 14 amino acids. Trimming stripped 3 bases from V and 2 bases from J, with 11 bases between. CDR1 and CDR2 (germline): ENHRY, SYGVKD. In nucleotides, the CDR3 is TGTGCCATCAGTGACCGCGGGGACCCCTACGAGCAGTACTTC. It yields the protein CAISDRGDPYEQYF.

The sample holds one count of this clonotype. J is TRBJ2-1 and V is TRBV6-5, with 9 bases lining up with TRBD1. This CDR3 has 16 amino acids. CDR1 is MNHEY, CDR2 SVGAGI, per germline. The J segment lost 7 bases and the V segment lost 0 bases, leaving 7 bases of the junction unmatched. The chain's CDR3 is CASSYSGTGNLNEQFF. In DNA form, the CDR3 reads TGTGCCAGCAGTTACTCCGGGACAGGGAATTTGAATGAGCAGTTCTTC.

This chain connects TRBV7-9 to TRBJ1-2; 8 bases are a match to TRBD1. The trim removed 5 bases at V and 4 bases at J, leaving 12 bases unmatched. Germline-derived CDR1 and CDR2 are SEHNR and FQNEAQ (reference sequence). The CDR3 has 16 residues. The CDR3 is CASSPSGQGYSYGYTF. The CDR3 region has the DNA TGTGCCAGCAGCCCATCAGGACAGGGATATTCCTATGGCTACACCTTC.